This TCR beta chain was identified in a study of T-cell reconstitution after alpha-beta-depleted transplantation in children. Germline V gene sequence: CDR1 MGHRA, CDR2 YSYEKL. The V end lost 4 bases, the J end lost 0 bases, and 3 bases lay between the germline ends. The length of the CDR3 is 13 residues. Study-level findings and limits: T-cell counts and diversity at one year following transplant were attributed mainly to newly produced T cells.

At least ten counts were recorded for this clonotype. Antigen: not known. It was with unique molecular identifiers that the TCRbeta library was prepared. One entry per CDR3 protein, called by TCRdb with MiXCR from the PCR reads. The sample holds approximately 800,000 distinct CDR3 sequences, 15% to 20% seen once. The sample consisted of PBMCs, mostly from graft donor cells, taken 360 days after TCRalphabeta/CD19-depleted stem cell transplant. This chain uses TRBV4-1 with TRBJ2-2, with no clear D. The receptor's source is a male patient aged 5 to 17 who had a stem cell transplant for acute lymphoblastic leukemia, so the T cells may come from the graft donor. The CDR3 loop reads CASSPSNTGELFF. CDR3 bases: TGCGCCAGCAGCCCTTCGAACACCGGGGAGCTGTTTTTT.